This entry lists 10 T cell receptor beta chains sequenced from one sample in a study of blood T cell repertoires in COVID-19. Produced via immunoSEQ multiplex PCR; TCRdb's table is partial and in-frame only. Among around 99,000 clones listed, around three quarters were seen once. Specimen: peripheral blood. The receptors stem from a man aged 45 to 65 who had recovered from COVID-19.

The rearrangement uses TRBV29-1 and TRBJ2-3; 12 nucleotides agree with TRBD1. The CDR3 length is 12 residues. V lost 6 bases to trimming and J lost 7 bases; unmatched junction nucleotides: 2. Germline loops: CDR1 SQVTM, CDR2 ANQGSEA. The CDR3 coding sequence is TGCAGCGTGGGACAGGGGGCCTATACGCAGTATTTT. Protein product: CSVGQGAYTQYF.

This clone was counted only a few times. The V and J genes are TRBV6-4 and TRBJ1-4; D ambiguous. CDR1 and CDR2 (germline): MRHNA, SNTAGT. V was clipped by 4 bases and J by 3 bases, with 12 bases between them. The CDR3 has 15 residues. CDR3 DNA sequence: TGTGCCAGCAGTGCGGGGATAGGAGCTAATGAAAAACTGTTTTTT. Protein product: CASSAGIGANEKLFF.

The V gene is TRBV19, the J gene TRBJ2-5; 10 bases align to TRBD1. This CDR3 region has 16 residues. Germline V gives CDR1 LNHDA, CDR2 SQIVND (reference sequence). Trimming took 6 bases from V and 5 from J; bases not matched to a gene: 12. CDR3 amino acids: CASRKTGGGPGETQYF. As DNA, the CDR3 is TGTGCCAGTAGAAAGACAGGGGGCGGGCCTGGGGAGACCCAGTACTTC.

The chain has TRBV30 and TRBJ1-2; 7 positions agree with TRBD1. Germline-derived CDR1 and CDR2 are GTSNPN and SVGIG (reference sequence). V dropped 5 bases and J dropped 9; count of bases not matched to a gene: 9. This CDR3 comprises 12 residues. The CDR3: CAWGRGTASYTF. CDR3 sequence (DNA): TGTGCCTGGGGGAGAGGGACAGCTAGCTACACCTTC.

The rearrangement joins TRBV5-6 to TRBJ2-5, with D possibly matching TRBD2 (6 bases). Germline lookup yields CDR1 SGHDT and CDR2 YYEEEE. V was clipped by 4 bases and J by 1 base, with 20 bases between them. The CDR3 is made up of 17 amino acids. The CDR3 DNA reads as TGTGCCAGCAGCCTCATACCTTGGGCGGGGCCCCAAGAGACCCAGTACTTC. Translation: CASSLIPWAGPQETQYF.

The genes are TRBV7-9 and TRBJ1-1; tentatively, D is TRBD1 (5 bases). V was clipped by 5 bases and J by 0 bases, with 10 bases between them. The CDR3 has 14 amino acids. Germline values: CDR1 SEHNR, CDR2 FQNEAQ (reference sequence). DNA of the CDR3: TGTGCCAGCAGCCAAGAGACAGTGAACACTGAAGCTTTCTTT. Protein: CASSQETVNTEAFF.

This rearrangement joins TRBV3-1 (or the pseudogene TRBV3-2) to TRBJ1-6, with 10 bases aligning to TRBD1. V lost 2 bases, J lost 4 bases, and 8 bases stayed unmatched. The CDR3 totals 18 residues. Germline V gives CDR1 LGHDT, CDR2 YNNKEL (reference sequence). CDR3 nucleotides: TGTGCCAGCAGCCAATCGCCGGGACAGGGGACTTATAATTCACCCCTCCACTTT. This codes for CASSQSPGQGTYNSPLHF.

The chain joins TRBV2 to TRBJ1-5; D uncertain. Trimming cost V 4 bases and J 10 bases, with 17 bases left between them. Germline V gene sequence: CDR1 SNHLY, CDR2 FYNNEI. This CDR3 is built from 14 residues. The CDR3 spells CASSAGPLRGPQHF. CDR3 DNA: TGTGCCAGCAGTGCAGGTCCGCTTCGTGGTCCCCAGCATTTT.

J is TRBJ1-2 and V is TRBV5-4, with 7 bases identical to TRBD1. This CDR3 spans 17 amino acids. V gave up 4 bases and J gave up 2 bases; unmatched junction bases: 14. Germline V CDR1 and CDR2: SGHNT, YYREEE (reference sequence). In DNA form, the CDR3 reads TGTGCCAGCAGCACCAACCCCACCGGGACAGTAAACTATGGCTACACCTTC. Translating gives CASSTNPTGTVNYGYTF.

The chain couples TRBV20-1 to TRBJ2-7; tentative D call: TRBD2 (5 bases). The CDR3 extends over 14 amino acids. With 3 bases removed from V and 2 bases from J, the gap between germline ends came to 14 bases. Germline loops: CDR1 DFQATT, CDR2 SNEGSKA (reference sequence). CDR3 DNA: TGCAGTGCTAGTCGCGGAGGACCCGCCTACGAGCAGTACTTC. It is translated as CSASRGGPAYEQYF.